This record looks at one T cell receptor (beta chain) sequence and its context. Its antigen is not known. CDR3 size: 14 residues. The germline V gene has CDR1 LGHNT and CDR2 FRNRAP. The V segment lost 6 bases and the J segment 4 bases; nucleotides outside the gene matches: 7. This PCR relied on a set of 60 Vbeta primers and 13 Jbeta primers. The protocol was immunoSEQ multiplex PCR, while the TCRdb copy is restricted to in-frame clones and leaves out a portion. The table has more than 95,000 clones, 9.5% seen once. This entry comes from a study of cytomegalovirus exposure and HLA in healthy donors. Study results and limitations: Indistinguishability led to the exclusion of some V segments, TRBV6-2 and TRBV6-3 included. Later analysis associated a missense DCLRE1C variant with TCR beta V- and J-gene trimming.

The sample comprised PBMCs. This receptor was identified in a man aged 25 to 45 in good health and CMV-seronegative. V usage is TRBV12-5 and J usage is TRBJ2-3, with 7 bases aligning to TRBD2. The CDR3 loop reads CASGLSGEADTQYF. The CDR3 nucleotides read TGTGCTAGTGGCCTCAGCGGGGAGGCAGATACGCAGTATTTT. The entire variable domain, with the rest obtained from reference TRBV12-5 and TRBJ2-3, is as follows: DARVTQTPRHKVTEMGQEVTMRCQPILGHNTVFWYRQTMMQGLELLAYFRNRAPLDDSGMPKDRFSAEMPDATLATLKIQPSEPRDSAVYFCASGLSGEADTQYFGPGTRLTVL.